These 22 T cell receptor beta chains were all obtained from the same sample, sequenced in a study of response to subunit inactivated influenza vaccine listed by TCRdb under 2018. The library was generated by RT-PCR. This sample was sequenced with an Illumina HiSeq 2500. Using fastp at Q25 and MiXCR, TCRdb reprocessed the public reads and kept productive beta chains. Rows with a matching CDR3 protein are joined into one entry that keeps the most common DNA and genes. For this sample there are 560,000 or so distinct CDR3 sequences; 7.5% to 8.5% appear just once. Roughly 13% of the sample rests with the top ten. Sequencing was performed on PBMCs from blood, taken 23 to 25 months after vaccination. The receptor set was obtained from a man aged 50-75 years who received an inactivated influenza vaccine. Donor details come from another sample of the same person, matched by shared clones.

The chain has TRBV5-6 and TRBJ2-1, with D tentatively TRBD2 (6 bases). Germline values: CDR1 SGHDT, CDR2 YYEEEE. V lost 5 bases to trimming and J lost 7 bases, with 16 bases between them. This CDR3 region has 14 residues. The CDR3 loop is CASRLGSGVNEQFF. The CDR3 DNA sequence: TGTGCCAGCAGGCTGGGGTCGGGGGTTAATGAGCAGTTCTTC.

The sample holds many counts of this clonotype. The chain employs TRBV12-3 or TRBV12-4 and TRBJ1-5; D is uncertain. V was pared by 7 bases and J by 4 bases, with 14 bases between. The CDR3 is 14 amino acids. The CDR3 loop is CASTGRQINQPQHF. The CDR3 DNA reads as TGTGCCAGCACGGGGAGACAAATTAATCAGCCCCAGCATTTT.

This clonotype was recorded at least ten times. The V and J genes are TRBV27 and TRBJ2-5; no clear D gene. CDR3 size: 14 residues. V lost 6 bases, J lost 0 bases, and 11 bases lay in between. Germline V CDR1 and CDR2: MNHEY, SMNVEV (reference sequence). In DNA, the CDR3 is TGTGCCAGCAGAGCTCTTAAGTACCAAGAGACCCAGTACTTC. This sequence encodes CASRALKYQETQYF.

The V gene is TRBV12-3 or TRBV12-4, the J gene TRBJ1-5; D not resolved. The V gene lost 1 base and the J gene lost 11 bases, with 6 bases spanning the gap. The CDR3 covers 11 residues. The CDR3 DNA is TGTGCCAGCAGTTTAGGCCAGGCCCAGCATTTT. Amino acid sequence: CASSLGQAQHF.

The V gene is TRBV29-1, the J gene TRBJ2-3; D not certain. Germline CDR1 SQVTM, CDR2 ANQGSEA. CDR3 length equals 14 residues. V shed 5 bases and J shed 1 base, with 13 bases lying between them. CDR3 nucleotides: TGCAGCGTTCCCCCTCTCTCAGGCACAGATACGCAGTATTTT. Its protein product is CSVPPLSGTDTQYF.

Only a few counts were recorded for this clonotype. This chain's CDR3 is CRVASTDTQYF. The CDR3 nucleotides read TGCAGGGTTGCTAGCACAGATACGCAGTATTTT. This sequence joins TRBV20-1 and TRBJ2-3; D is undetermined. The CDR3 extends over 11 amino acids. The germline gives CDR1 DFQATT, CDR2 SNEGSKA (reference sequence).

This clonotype was recorded at least ten times. This rearrangement joins TRBV6-1 to TRBJ1-1, with D perhaps matching TRBD1 (6 bases). The germline gives CDR1 MNHNS, CDR2 SASEGT. The CDR3 spans 14 residues. Between the trimmed V and J ends, which lost 5 bases and 3 bases, there was a span of 13 bases. CDR3 region: CASSTLAGDTEAFF. In DNA form, the CDR3 reads TGTGCCAGCAGTACATTAGCAGGGGACACTGAAGCTTTCTTT.

This clonotype was observed a few times. The chain carries TRBV5-6 and TRBJ1-3; D is undetermined. Germline V lookup: CDR1 SGHDT, CDR2 YYEEEE. CDR3 length: 16 residues. Deletions cut 1 base from V and 0 bases from J, with 11 bases between. Here the CDR3 reads CASSLWLGHSGNTIYF. The CDR3 DNA reads as TGTGCCAGCAGCTTGTGGCTAGGCCACTCTGGAAACACCATATATTTT.

In this sample, this clonotype turned up a few times. V is TRBV6-1 and J is TRBJ2-7, with TRBD2 matching over 10 bases. The trim removed 8 bases at V and 4 bases at J, leaving 2 bases unmatched. The length of the CDR3 is 12 residues. CDR1 and CDR2 from the germline V gene are MNHNS and SASEGT. The chain's CDR3 is CASGLAAYEQYF. The CDR3 coding sequence is TGTGCCAGCGGACTAGCGGCTTACGAGCAGTACTTC.

The gene calls are TRBV5-5 and TRBJ1-2; D is undetermined. Germline assignment: CDR1 SGHKS and CDR2 YYEKEE (reference sequence). The CDR3 has 14 amino acids. V lost 3 bases, J lost 4 bases, and 13 bases lay in between. CDR3 region: CASSSGRGGYGYTF. CDR3 nucleotides: TGTGCCAGCAGCTCGGGCCGGGGTGGCTATGGCTACACCTTC.

This chain connects TRBV12-3 or TRBV12-4 to TRBJ2-5; D is possibly TRBD1 (5 bases). This CDR3 region has 13 residues. V was trimmed by 3 bases and J by 2 bases, leaving 7 bases between them. CDR3 nucleotides: TGTGCCAGCAGTTTCTACAGGCAAGAGACCCAGTACTTC. This translates into CASSFYRQETQYF.

This clonotype has ten or more counts. The chain employs TRBV12-3 or TRBV12-4 and TRBJ2-5, with 9 bases aligning to TRBD1. The CDR3 has 14 residues. With 5 bases clipped from V and 4 bases from J, the junction kept 5 bases outside the gene matches. The CDR3: CASSRRTGAETQYF. DNA for the CDR3: TGTGCCAGCAGTCGCAGGACAGGGGCAGAGACCCAGTACTTC.

The gene calls are TRBV7-8 and TRBJ2-1; 9 positions match TRBD2. With V trimmed by 11 bases and J by 5 bases, 10 bases remained unmatched. Germline V CDR1 and CDR2: SGHVS, FQNEAQ. This CDR3 has 14 amino acids. The CDR3 sequence: CASGGGRVHNEQFF. The CDR3 nucleotides read TGTGCCTCCGGGGGCGGGAGGGTTCACAATGAGCAGTTCTTC. Full variable domain (rest looked up from reference TRBV7-8 and TRBJ2-1): GAGVSQSPRYKVAKRGQDVALRCDPISGHVSLFWYQQALGQGPEFLTYFQNEAQLDKSGLPSDRFFAERPEGSVSTLKIQRTQQEDSAVYLCASGGGRVHNEQFFGPGTRLTVL.

This clonotype was recorded a few times. This rearrangement joins TRBV20-1 to TRBJ2-2, with 9 bases that match TRBD1. The germline gives CDR1 DFQATT, CDR2 SNEGSKA (reference sequence). The CDR3 loop spans 16 amino acids. J gave up 4 bases and V 3 bases, and 9 bases lay outside the gene matches. The CDR3 DNA reads TGCAGTGCTAGGCAACCCGGGACAGGGTTCACCGGGGAGCTGTTTTTT. It translates to CSARQPGTGFTGELFF.

This clonotype was seen a few times. J is TRBJ1-2 and V is TRBV20-1, with D unresolved. The CDR3 runs 16 residues. Germline CDR1 reads DFQATT; CDR2 reads SNEGSKA (reference sequence). The ends were cut back, 3 bases at V and 0 bases at J, with 17 bases in the middle. This chain's CDR3 is CSASPAREAPNYGYTF. CDR3 DNA: TGCAGTGCTAGTCCCGCCCGTGAGGCGCCTAACTATGGCTACACCTTC.

This clonotype showed up just a few times. The DNA for the CDR3 is TGTGCCAGCAGCCAAGATCGGGTGGGAGGGCCGACAGATACGCAGTATTTT. Protein product: CASSQDRVGGPTDTQYF. The rearrangement links TRBV4-2 to TRBJ2-3; 7 bases match TRBD2. The germline V gene has CDR1 LGHNA and CDR2 YNFKEQ. The V and J ends lost 0 bases and 3 bases, in that order; junction bases with no gene match: 9. This CDR3 has 17 residues.

The genes are TRBV29-1 and TRBJ2-1; TRBD2 aligns across 10 bases. The V gene's germline CDR1 is SQVTM and CDR2 ANQGSEA. The CDR3 has 14 residues. Trimming at V came to 4 bases and at J to 7 bases, leaving 7 bases not matched to a gene. The CDR3 DNA is TGCAGCGTTGTGCGGAGCGGGAGGGGGAATGAGCAGTTCTTC. It encodes CSVVRSGRGNEQFF.

CDR3 residues: CASSLQAGKTEAFF. In nucleotides, the CDR3 is TGTGCCAGCAGCTTACAGGCAGGAAAGACTGAAGCTTTCTTT. V usage is TRBV5-5 and J usage is TRBJ1-1; D may be TRBD1 (5 bases). This CDR3 has 14 amino acids. V lost 2 bases, J lost 5 bases, and 13 bases lay in between. Germline loops: CDR1 SGHKS, CDR2 YYEKEE (reference sequence).

This clonotype was observed a handful of times. The chain carries TRBV20-1 and TRBJ2-2; either TRBD1 or TRBD2 may supply D (5 bases each). The CDR3 covers 13 residues. Germline assignment: CDR1 DFQATT and CDR2 SNEGSKA (reference sequence). V dropped 5 bases and J dropped 0 bases, with 7 bases sitting between them. CDR3 nucleotide sequence: TGCAGTGCTGGGGACCCGAACACCGGGGAGCTGTTTTTT. Translated, it gives CSAGDPNTGELFF.

The chain recombines TRBV28 with TRBJ2-5, with unresolved D. V dropped 6 bases and J dropped 5 bases, with 16 bases sitting between them. The CDR3 totals 14 residues. Germline CDR1 is MDHEN and CDR2 is SYDVKM. CDR3 bases: TGTGCCAGCAGGAGCTTGCCGCCATGGGAGACCCAGTACTTC. Its protein is CASRSLPPWETQYF.

The sample holds a few counts of this clonotype. The chain recombines TRBV7-2 with TRBJ2-5; TRBD2 matches 9 bases. Per germline, CDR1 SGHTA and CDR2 FQGNSA. The CDR3 covers 14 residues. V shed 2 bases and J 3 bases; nucleotides not matched to a gene: 1. CDR3 nucleotide sequence: TGTGCCAGCAGCTTACTAGCGGGGAAAGAGACCCAGTACTTC. It yields the protein CASSLLAGKETQYF.

There are many counts of this clonotype. This chain connects TRBV7-2 to TRBJ2-3; D is ambiguous. Germline V gene sequence: CDR1 SGHTA, CDR2 FQGNSA. This CDR3 has 14 amino acids. V lost 3 bases and J lost 4, with 11 bases in between. The DNA for the CDR3 is TGTGCCAGCAGCTTCGCCGGATCCGCAGATACGCAGTATTTT. This sequence encodes CASSFAGSADTQYF.